Below, one T cell receptor (beta chain) is given with its context. The sample comes from a study of T cell responses to AZD1222 COVID-19 vaccine. The table came from immunoSEQ multiplex PCR; TCRdb's copy has only in-frame clones and leaves some out. The profile shows more than 140,000 clones, 90% to 95% of them singletons. Trimming removed 5 bases at V and 10 bases at J, with 17 bases between. This CDR3 has 13 amino acids. The material sequenced was peripheral blood, taken on day 0 of AZD1222 vaccination. This clonotype originated in an adult in good health. The chain employs TRBV12-3 or TRBV12-4 and TRBJ1-1, with D perhaps matching TRBD1 (6 bases). The CDR3 DNA reads as TGTGCCAGCAGTACACAGGGAAGGGAGACAGCTTTCTTT. It translates to CASSTQGRETAFF.